What follows are 16 T cell receptor beta chains derived from one specimen sequenced in a study of cytotoxic CD8 clonotypes in ibrutinib-treated CLL. Measured with immunoSEQ multiplex PCR; TCRdb has only the in-frame clones, and not every one. The sample contains more than 110,000 clones, 80% of which appear only once. The input for sequencing was PBMCs, taken after 36 months of ibrutinib treatment. Source of these receptors: a human donor with chronic lymphocytic leukemia.

This clone has only a few counts. The gene calls are TRBV18 and TRBJ1-2, with TRBD1 matching 7 bases. V lost 4 bases, J lost 7 bases, and 6 bases stayed unmatched. The CDR3 contains 13 residues. Germline CDR1 KGHSH, CDR2 LQKENI. CDR3 in DNA: TGTGCCAGCTCACGACCGACAGGGTCTGGCTACACCTTC. This translates into CASSRPTGSGYTF. Combining the CDR3 with reference TRBV18 and TRBJ1-2 gives the whole variable domain NAGVMQNPRHLVRRRGQEARLRCSPMKGHSHVYWYRQLPEEGLKFMVYLQKENIIDESGMPKERFSAEFPKEGPSILRIQQVVRGDSAAYFCASSRPTGSGYTFGSGTRLTVV.

The J gene is TRBJ2-6, the V gene TRBV19; 9 bases are a match to TRBD1. Germline CDR1 and CDR2: LNHDA and SQIVND (reference sequence). The CDR3 totals 18 residues. V lost 5 bases to trimming and J lost 0 bases; unmatched junction nucleotides: 8. As DNA, the CDR3 is TGTGCCAGTAGTCCCTCCGGGACAGGGTACTCTGGGGCCAACGTCCTGACTTTC. Translation gives CASSPSGTGYSGANVLTF.

The gene calls are TRBV6-1 and TRBJ2-7, with D uncertain. CDR3 length: 17 residues. Germline V gene data show CDR1 as MNHNS and CDR2 as SASEGT. V lost 2 bases and J 0 bases, leaving 17 bases between the germline ends. The CDR3 DNA reads TGTGCCAGCAGTGAAATAGATTGGGCTATTAGCTCCTACGAGCAGTACTTC. It encodes CASSEIDWAISSYEQYF.

The genes are TRBV19 and TRBJ1-5, with D possibly matching TRBD1 (5 bases). The CDR3 length is 13 residues. Trimming shortened V by 6 bases and J by 4 bases, and 10 bases separated the two germline ends. Germline assignment: CDR1 LNHDA and CDR2 SQIVND (reference sequence). CDR3 bases: TGTGCCAGTAGATTCAACAGGAATCAGCCCCAGCATTTT. This translates into CASRFNRNQPQHF.

This rearrangement joins TRBV14 to TRBJ2-7; 7 positions match TRBD1. The J segment lost 4 bases and the V segment lost 5 bases, leaving 11 bases of the junction unmatched. There are 15 residues in the CDR3. Germline-derived CDR1 and CDR2 are SGHDN and FVKESK. CDR3 amino acids: CASSTMARGMYEQYF. The DNA for the CDR3 is TGTGCCAGCAGCACGATGGCCAGGGGGATGTACGAGCAGTACTTC.

The chain has TRBV30 and TRBJ1-4; TRBD1 might be the D (5 bases). Germline assignment: CDR1 GTSNPN and CDR2 SVGIG (reference sequence). V was shortened by 3 bases and J by 3 bases, with 11 bases between the two germline ends. The CDR3 runs to 14 residues. The CDR3 region is CAWSRDRANEKLFF. The CDR3, as DNA: TGTGCCTGGAGCCGGGACCGGGCTAATGAAAAACTGTTTTTT.

The CDR3: CASSLGGQGAGELFF. In DNA form, the CDR3 reads TGCGCCAGCAGCTTAGGGGGACAGGGCGCCGGGGAGCTGTTTTTT. The rearrangement uses TRBV5-1 and TRBJ2-2; 9 nucleotides line up with TRBD1. Germline-derived CDR1 and CDR2 are SGHRS and YFSETQ. J lost 6 bases, V lost 2 bases, and 5 bases had no gene match. This CDR3 is built from 15 residues.

This chain links TRBV18 with TRBJ2-7; 10 nucleotides agree with TRBD2. The CDR3 is 13 residues long. V lost 2 bases and J lost 6; bases outside the gene matches: 1. Looked up from germline, CDR1 is KGHSH and CDR2 is LQKENI. CDR3 region: CASSPGTSAEQYF. CDR3 DNA sequence: TGTGCCAGCTCACCAGGGACTAGCGCCGAGCAGTACTTC.

The chain employs TRBV6-5 and TRBJ1-2, with D possibly being TRBD1 (6 bases). CDR3 length equals 13 residues. CDR1 is MNHEY, CDR2 SVGAGI, per germline. Trimming stripped 2 bases from V and 8 bases from J, with 12 bases between. The CDR3, as DNA: TGTGCCAGCAGTTACGCAGGGGCGCGAGGCTACACCTTC. Translating it yields CASSYAGARGYTF.

This clone was counted a few times. The chain couples TRBV10-1 to TRBJ1-1, with D unresolved. The V end lost 8 bases, the J end lost 1 base, and 17 bases lay between the germline ends. This CDR3 comprises 15 residues. Germline-derived CDR1 and CDR2 are WNHNN and SYGVQD (reference sequence). The CDR3 is CASVGKLDGNTEAFF. Here the CDR3 DNA reads TGCGCCAGCGTCGGGAAGTTGGATGGGAACACTGAAGCTTTCTTT.

This chain links TRBV6-1 with TRBJ1-1; maybe TRBD1 (6 bases). V gave up 4 bases and J gave up 5 bases, with 14 bases separating them. Per germline, CDR1 MNHNS and CDR2 SASEGT. There are 14 residues in the CDR3. CDR3 DNA sequence: TGTGCCAGCAGTGCACAGGGTTGGGGTACTGAAGCTTTCTTT. As protein: CASSAQGWGTEAFF.

In this sample, this clone turned up a few times. The J gene is TRBJ2-6, the V gene TRBV27; D is unclear. The CDR3 covers 14 residues. Germline values: CDR1 MNHEY, CDR2 SMNVEV (reference sequence). V was cut by 3 bases and J by 2 bases, with 5 bases left in between. The DNA of the CDR3 is TGTGCCAGCAGTTTCCTCACTGGGGCCAACGTCCTGACTTTC. Translation gives CASSFLTGANVLTF.

The rearrangement joins TRBV18 to TRBJ2-2, with 9 bases identical to TRBD1. V shed 2 bases and J 5 bases; nucleotides not matched to a gene: 3. Germline lookup yields CDR1 KGHSH and CDR2 LQKENI. The CDR3 sequence is 15 residues long. The CDR3 protein is CASSPTGTGTGELFF. CDR3 coding DNA: TGTGCCAGCTCACCAACCGGGACAGGGACCGGGGAGCTGTTTTTT.

The DNA of the CDR3 is TGCGCCAGCAGCCTACAGGGACTAGCCGAAATGCCGTACGAGCAGTACTTC. This translates into CASSLQGLAEMPYEQYF. The rearrangement links TRBV4-1 to TRBJ2-7; the match to TRBD2 covers 9 bases. Germline V CDR1 and CDR2: MGHRA, YSYEKL. V was clipped by 4 bases and J by 4 bases; unmatched bases: 14. The CDR3 extends over 17 amino acids.

This clone was picked up one time. The chain combines TRBV30 with TRBJ2-1, with D possibly TRBD2 on 6 matching bases. Trimming shortened V by 4 bases and J by 9 bases, and 10 bases separated the two germline ends. CDR3 length: 11 residues. In germline, CDR1 is GTSNPN, CDR2 SVGIG (reference sequence). Here the CDR3 reads CAWTSAGEQFF. For the CDR3, the DNA is TGTGCCTGGACTAGCGCGGGTGAGCAGTTCTTC.

This clone was seen only once. This chain joins TRBV10-3 and TRBJ2-7; 9 nucleotides match TRBD1. Germline lookup yields CDR1 ENHRY and CDR2 SYGVKD. J lost 1 base, V lost 4 bases, and 5 bases had no gene match. The CDR3 contains 15 residues. The CDR3 region has the DNA TGTGCCATCAGTGGGGACAGGGCTTCTTCCTACGAGCAGTACTTC. Translation gives CAISGDRASSYEQYF.